A single TCR beta chain is shown here with its context. The antigen it recognizes is unknown. Per-nucleotide qualities are absent, and no much larger clonotype sits a single base away. The collaborating institutions used their own protocols to collect whole blood in K2EDTA tubes. Collaborator samples were shipped for TCRbeta analysis as frozen whole blood, isolated PBMCs, or DNA extracted from either sample type. The CDR3 starts with the cysteine, ends with the phenylalanine, and has 15 residues. Just CDR3 DNA is preserved here, 45 bases in frame from base 1. V is reduced by 6 bases and J by 0 bases, leaving a spacing of 14 bases between them. The germline V gene provides CDR1 SNHLY and CDR2 FYNNEI. This sample was included in a study of blood T cell repertoires in COVID-19 (TCRdb year 2020). In terms of the full investigation: Samples from collaborators originated in the United States, Italy and Spain and spanned both the acute and convalescent phases of COVID-19. The material from the prospective study consisted of cDNA or gDNA derived from T cells, B-cell-depleted T cells, or PBMCs. The samples were drawn from the first 160 participants of the ongoing ImmuneRACE study and from over a thousand subjects provided by 6 global collaborators. Where available, HLA class I and class II types were taken from metadata supplied by the sample provider and were not determined by assay-based typing. Subjects who had been exposed to COVID-19, were actively infected with it, or had recovered from it provided the deeply sampled blood TCRbeta repertoires that made up the dataset. The sample metadata nearly always contained a de-identified subject ID, COVID-19 status, age in years and sex. The repertoires were made available in a free public database intended to serve as a resource for research on the immune response to SARS-CoV-2. The paper's findings and limits, for the study overall: Clinical and demographic metadata were provided uncurated, with the amount varying by source and participant.

TCRbeta CDR3 regions were amplified from genomic DNA by means of the immunoSEQ Assay, a bias-controlled multiplex PCR. The authors' pipeline ran thus. The number of nucleated cells in each sample was estimated by amplification of reference gene primers within the assay. To quantify the absolute abundance of each unique TCRbeta CDR3 rearrangement, sequence reads were collapsed and filtered. Productive Simpson clonality was computed per sample as the square root of Simpson's diversity index over productive rearrangements. TCRdb stores this immuneACCESS table with in-frame sequences only. Part of the clones is absent; in the studies checked, under half of the shortfall reflects unresolved V genes, and no reason is known for the rest. That table is the source of V, J and clone size, and D and trimming were worked out from the DNA. The table for this sample lists about 140,000 clones; 85% to 90% of them were counted only once. The ten most abundant clones make up about 10% of the sample.

Input material: peripheral blood. The clonotype originates from a man in his fifties or sixties with active or convalescent COVID-19. The sequence is built from TRBV2 and TRBJ1-1; TRBD1 could be the D gene, as 5 bases match. CDR3 reads: CASRTEITMNTEAFF. The nucleotide sequence is given as TGTGCCAGCAGGACAGAGATAACAATGAACACTGAAGCTTTCTTT. The full variable domain, completed from the reference TRBV2 and TRBJ1-1 proteins outside the CDR3, reads EPEVTQTPSHQVTQMGQEVILRCVPISNHLYFYWYRQILGQKVEFLVSFYNNEISEKSEIFDDQFSVERPDGSNFTLKIRSTKLEDSAMYFCASRTEITMNTEAFFGQGTRLTVV.